One sample yielded the 12 T cell receptor beta chains listed below, sequenced in a study of identical twins. MiXCR, applied by TCRdb to the 5' RACE reads, yields one record per CDR3 protein. This sample yields hundreds of thousands of distinct CDR3 sequences, of which approximately 24% are seen a single time; about 3% belongs to the top ten. These data are also associated with another study on T cells expressing NK-cell markers.

The sequenced sample consisted of CD4+ T cells sorted from blood. The source of these receptors is a young woman in good health.

The chain is built from TRBV27 and TRBJ2-1; weak D call: TRBD2 (5 bases). V was pared by 2 bases and J by 0 bases, with 14 bases between. The germline gives CDR1 MNHEY, CDR2 SMNVEV (reference sequence). The CDR3 consists of 17 residues. The CDR3 region has the DNA TGTGCCAGCAGTTTACCAGCGCAGAGGGTCTCCTACAATGAGCAGTTCTTC. Its protein is CASSLPAQRVSYNEQFF.

Only a few counts were recorded for this clonotype. The CDR3, as DNA: TGTGCCAGCAGCTTAGGGCCAGGGGCTCTTAAGGATACGCAGTATTTT. Protein: CASSLGPGALKDTQYF. V is TRBV7-8 and J is TRBJ2-3; maybe TRBD1 (6 bases). The CDR3 is 16 amino acids. The V gene's germline CDR1 is SGHVS and CDR2 FQNEAQ. Trimming left V 1 base short and J 6 bases short, with 17 bases between.

Only a few counts were recorded for this clonotype. The rearrangement links TRBV6-1 to TRBJ2-2; D possibly uses TRBD1 or TRBD2 (5 bases each). V was cut by 5 bases and J by 2 bases, with 9 bases left in between. This CDR3 has 14 amino acids. Germline CDR1 and CDR2: MNHNS and SASEGT. The CDR3 loop reads CASSPGTNTGELFF. CDR3 DNA: TGTGCCAGCAGTCCCGGGACCAACACCGGGGAGCTGTTTTTT.

This clonotype has just a few counts. V usage is TRBV20-1 and J usage is TRBJ2-3; D is unresolved. Per the germline V gene, CDR1 is DFQATT and CDR2 is SNEGSKA (reference sequence). This CDR3 spans 13 amino acids. V lost 5 bases, J lost 0 bases, and 9 bases lay in between. CDR3 amino acids: CSAPMGSTDTQYF. For the CDR3, the DNA is TGCAGTGCTCCTATGGGAAGCACAGATACGCAGTATTTT.

Details on this clonotype: One end of the junction fails to match germline, which may point to a read error. CDR3 coding DNA: TGTGCCAGCACTCAGCTAGCGGGTCCCAACACCGGGGAGCCGTTTTTT. Translating it yields CASTQLAGPNTGEPFF. V is TRBV5-5 and J is TRBJ2-2, with TRBD2 matching 8 bases. CDR1 SGHKS and CDR2 YYEKEE come from the germline V gene (reference sequence). This CDR3 has 16 residues.

The chain is built from TRBV21-1 and TRBJ2-1; TRBD2 is the table's D call and was not checked against the DNA. TRBV21-1 is shown as a pseudogene. CDR3 size: 16 residues. CDR3 nucleotide sequence: TGTGCCAGCAGCAAGCCTAGCGGGCGTGCCTACAATGAGCAGTTCTTC. Protein sequence: CASSKPSGRAYNEQFF.

This clonotype was counted between two and nine times. CDR3 amino acids: CASGGSNQPQHF. In nucleotides, the CDR3 is TGCGCCAGCGGGGGCAGCAATCAGCCCCAGCATTTT. The chain joins TRBV10-2 to TRBJ1-5; possible D gene TRBD1, 6 bases. Trimming cost V 8 bases and J 1 base, with 6 bases left between them. CDR3 size: 12 residues. From germline, CDR1 is WSHSY and CDR2 SAAADI.

This clonotype turned up a few times. This chain connects TRBV7-9 to TRBJ2-1; D call uncertain. There are 16 residues in the CDR3. Germline lookup yields CDR1 SEHNR and CDR2 FQNEAQ (reference sequence). V lost 1 base, J lost 2 bases, and 12 bases lay in between. The CDR3 nucleotides are TGTGCCAGCAGCTTAGTGGGTCTACCCACCTACAATGAGCAGTTCTTC. Protein: CASSLVGLPTYNEQFF.

This clonotype was seen only a few times. V and J are TRBV12-3 or TRBV12-4 and TRBJ2-7; 8 bases are shared with TRBD2. V dropped 6 bases and J dropped 4; count of bases not matched to a gene: 11. This CDR3 has 15 residues. In DNA, the CDR3 is TGTGCCAGCAGCCCACGGAGAGCGGGAGCTTACGAGCAGTACTTC. This translates into CASSPRRAGAYEQYF.

This chain uses TRBV6-5 with TRBJ1-1; no firm D call. The CDR3 has 14 residues. V lost 0 bases to trimming and J lost 0 bases, with 5 bases between them. Germline V gives CDR1 MNHEY, CDR2 SVGAGI. The chain's CDR3 is CASSYSHLNTEAFF. The CDR3 nucleotides are TGTGCCAGCAGTTACTCACATTTGAACACTGAAGCTTTCTTT.

The chain uses TRBV7-2 and TRBJ2-7; D might be TRBD1 or TRBD2, each matching 5 bases. In germline, CDR1 is SGHTA, CDR2 FQGNSA. CDR3 size: 14 residues. V gave up 3 bases and J gave up 3 bases, with 12 bases separating them. Here the CDR3 reads CASSFRDPSYEQYF. DNA of the CDR3: TGTGCCAGCAGCTTCCGGGACCCGAGCTACGAGCAGTACTTC. The entire variable domain, with the rest obtained from reference TRBV7-2 and TRBJ2-7, is as follows: GAGVSQSPSNKVTEKGKDVELRCDPISGHTALYWYRQSLGQGLEFLIYFQGNSAPDKSGLPSDRFSAERTGGSVSTLTIQRTQQEDSAVYLCASSFRDPSYEQYFGPGTRLTVT.

V usage is TRBV20-1 and J usage is TRBJ2-7; D is perhaps TRBD1 or TRBD2 (5 bases each). Germline loops: CDR1 DFQATT, CDR2 SNEGSKA (reference sequence). Trimming took off 1 base at V and 3 bases at J, with 16 bases between the two ends. The CDR3 length is 15 residues. As DNA, the CDR3 is TGCAGTGCTAGAGGCCGCCCGGGACCCCTCTACGAGCAGTACTTC. This sequence encodes CSARGRPGPLYEQYF.